This T cell receptor (beta chain) is from a study of blood T cells in healthy people across ages. The germline V and J ends were trimmed by 0 bases and 2 bases, with 12 bases remaining between them. The length of the CDR3 is 15 residues. Germline CDR1 reads SQVTM; CDR2 reads ANQGSEA. With a J-beta primer mix and a sample-barcoded 5' primer, a second PCR ran 7 to 11 cycles. TCRdb re-called the 5' RACE reads with MiXCR, one entry per CDR3 protein. The table shows about 1.8 million distinct CDR3 sequences, with about 50% occurring only once. The receptor comes from a woman between 40 and 50 years old in good health. Sequencing was performed on blood. The V call is TRBV29-1, the J call TRBJ2-3, with D possibly matching TRBD1 (6 bases). The CDR3 is CSVEDPGQFTDTQYF. DNA of the CDR3: TGCAGCGTTGAAGACCCCGGACAGTTCACAGATACGCAGTATTTT.